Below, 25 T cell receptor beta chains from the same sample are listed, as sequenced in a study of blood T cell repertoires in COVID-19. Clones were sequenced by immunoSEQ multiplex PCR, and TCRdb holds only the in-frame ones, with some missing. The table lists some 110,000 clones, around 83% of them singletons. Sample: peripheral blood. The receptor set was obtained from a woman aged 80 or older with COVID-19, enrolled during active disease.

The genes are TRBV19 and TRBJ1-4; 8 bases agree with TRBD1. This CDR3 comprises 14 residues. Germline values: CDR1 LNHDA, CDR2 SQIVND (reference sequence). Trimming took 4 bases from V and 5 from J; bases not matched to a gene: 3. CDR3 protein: CASSSRQGNEKLFF. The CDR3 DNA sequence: TGTGCCAGTAGTAGTCGACAGGGGAATGAAAAACTGTTTTTT.

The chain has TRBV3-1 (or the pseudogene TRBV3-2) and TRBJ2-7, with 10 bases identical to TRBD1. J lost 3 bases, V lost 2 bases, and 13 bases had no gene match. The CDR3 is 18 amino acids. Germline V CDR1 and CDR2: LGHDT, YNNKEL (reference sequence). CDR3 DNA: TGTGCCAGCAGCCAAATGGCCCCTGGGACAGGGGCGCACTACGAGCAGTACTTC. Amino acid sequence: CASSQMAPGTGAHYEQYF.

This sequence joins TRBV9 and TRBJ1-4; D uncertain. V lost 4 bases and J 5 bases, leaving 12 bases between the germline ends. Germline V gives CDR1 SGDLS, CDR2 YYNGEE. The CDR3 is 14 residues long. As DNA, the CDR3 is TGTGCCAGCAGCTTCAACCCCAGAAATGAAAAACTGTTTTTT. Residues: CASSFNPRNEKLFF.

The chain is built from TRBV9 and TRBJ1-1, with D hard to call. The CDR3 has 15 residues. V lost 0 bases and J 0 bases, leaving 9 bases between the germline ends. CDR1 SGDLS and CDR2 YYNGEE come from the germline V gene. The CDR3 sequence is CASSVGGQVNTEAFF. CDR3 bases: TGTGCCAGCAGCGTAGGCGGTCAAGTGAACACTGAAGCTTTCTTT.

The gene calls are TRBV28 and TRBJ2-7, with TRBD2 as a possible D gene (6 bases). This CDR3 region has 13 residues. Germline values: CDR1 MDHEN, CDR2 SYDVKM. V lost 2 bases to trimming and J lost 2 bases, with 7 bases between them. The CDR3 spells CASSLGGTYEQYF. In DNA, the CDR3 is TGTGCCAGCAGTTTAGGGGGGACCTACGAGCAGTACTTC.

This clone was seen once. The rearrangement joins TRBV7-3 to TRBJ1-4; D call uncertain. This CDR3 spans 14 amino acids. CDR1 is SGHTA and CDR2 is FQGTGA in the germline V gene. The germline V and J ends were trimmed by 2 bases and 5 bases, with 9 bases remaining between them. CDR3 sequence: CASSLLGGNEKLFF. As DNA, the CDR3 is TGTGCCAGCAGCTTATTAGGAGGGAATGAAAAACTGTTTTTT.

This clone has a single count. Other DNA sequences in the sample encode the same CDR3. CDR3 in amino acids: CASSLVAGFSYEQYF. The CDR3 DNA reads as TGCGCCAGCAGCTTGGTGGCGGGTTTCTCCTACGAGCAGTACTTC. The genes are TRBV5-1 and TRBJ2-7; D might be TRBD2 (5 bases). Germline loops: CDR1 SGHRS, CDR2 YFSETQ. This CDR3 has 15 amino acids. V gave up 0 bases and J gave up 0 bases, with 10 bases separating them.

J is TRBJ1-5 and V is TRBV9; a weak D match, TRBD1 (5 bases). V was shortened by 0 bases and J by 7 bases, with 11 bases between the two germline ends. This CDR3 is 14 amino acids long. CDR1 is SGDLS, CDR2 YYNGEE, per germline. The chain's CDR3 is CASSVGEGSQPQHF. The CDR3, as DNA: TGTGCCAGCAGCGTAGGGGAGGGGAGCCAGCCCCAGCATTTT.

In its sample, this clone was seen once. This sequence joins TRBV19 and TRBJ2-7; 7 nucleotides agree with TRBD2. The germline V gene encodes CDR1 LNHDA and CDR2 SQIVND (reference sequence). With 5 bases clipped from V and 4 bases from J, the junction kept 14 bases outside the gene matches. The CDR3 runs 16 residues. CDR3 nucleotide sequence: TGTGCCAGTAGTGGGGAACCGGGACTAAAAAGTTACGAGCAGTACTTC. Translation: CASSGEPGLKSYEQYF.

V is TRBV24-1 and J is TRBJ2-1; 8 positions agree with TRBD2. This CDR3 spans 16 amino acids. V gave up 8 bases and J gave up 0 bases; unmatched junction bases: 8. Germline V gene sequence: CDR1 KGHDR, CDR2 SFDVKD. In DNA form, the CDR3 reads TGTGCCACCATAGGTAGCGGGGCAAGCTCCTACAATGAGCAGTTCTTC. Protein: CATIGSGASSYNEQFF.

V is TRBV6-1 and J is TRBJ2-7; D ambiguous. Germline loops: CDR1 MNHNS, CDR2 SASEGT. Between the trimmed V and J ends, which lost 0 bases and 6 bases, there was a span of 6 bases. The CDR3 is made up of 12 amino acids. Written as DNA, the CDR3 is TGTGCCAGCAGTGAAGCGCTATCCGAGCAGTACTTC. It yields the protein CASSEALSEQYF.

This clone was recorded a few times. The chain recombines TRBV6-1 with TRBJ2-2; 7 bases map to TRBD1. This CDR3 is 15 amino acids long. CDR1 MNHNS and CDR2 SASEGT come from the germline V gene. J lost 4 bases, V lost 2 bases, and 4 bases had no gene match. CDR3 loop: CASSESTGATGELFF. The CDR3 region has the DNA TGTGCCAGCAGTGAATCCACAGGGGCCACCGGGGAGCTGTTTTTT.

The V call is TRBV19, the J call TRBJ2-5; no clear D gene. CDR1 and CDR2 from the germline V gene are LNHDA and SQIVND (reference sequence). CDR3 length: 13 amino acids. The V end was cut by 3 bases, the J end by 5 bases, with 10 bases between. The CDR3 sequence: CASSIQAAETQYF. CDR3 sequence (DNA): TGTGCCAGTAGTATTCAGGCCGCGGAGACCCAGTACTTC.

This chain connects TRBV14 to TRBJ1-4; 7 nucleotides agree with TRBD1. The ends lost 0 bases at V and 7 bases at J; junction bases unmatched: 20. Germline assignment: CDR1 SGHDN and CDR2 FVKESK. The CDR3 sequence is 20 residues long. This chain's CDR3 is CASSQEGTGTAIGMVEKLFF. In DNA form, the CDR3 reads TGTGCCAGCAGCCAAGAGGGGACCGGGACAGCGATCGGCATGGTTGAAAAACTGTTTTTT.

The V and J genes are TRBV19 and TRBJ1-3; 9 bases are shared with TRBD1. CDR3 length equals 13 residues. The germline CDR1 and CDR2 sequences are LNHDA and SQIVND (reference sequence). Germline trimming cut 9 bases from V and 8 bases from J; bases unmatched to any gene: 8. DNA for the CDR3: TGTGCCAGCCTTGGACAGGGGACACACACCATATATTTT. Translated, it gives CASLGQGTHTIYF.

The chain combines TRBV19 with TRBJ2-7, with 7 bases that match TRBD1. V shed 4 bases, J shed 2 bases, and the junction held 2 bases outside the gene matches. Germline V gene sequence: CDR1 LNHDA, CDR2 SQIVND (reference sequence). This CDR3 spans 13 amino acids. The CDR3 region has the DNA TGTGCCAGTAGTAGAGGACAGGCCTACGAGCAGTACTTC. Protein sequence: CASSRGQAYEQYF.

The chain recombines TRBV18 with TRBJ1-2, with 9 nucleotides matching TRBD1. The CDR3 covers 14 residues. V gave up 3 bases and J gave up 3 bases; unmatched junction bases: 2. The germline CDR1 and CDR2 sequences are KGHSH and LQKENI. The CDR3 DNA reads TGTGCCAGCTCACCCGGGACAGGGTACTATGGCTACACCTTC. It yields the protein CASSPGTGYYGYTF.

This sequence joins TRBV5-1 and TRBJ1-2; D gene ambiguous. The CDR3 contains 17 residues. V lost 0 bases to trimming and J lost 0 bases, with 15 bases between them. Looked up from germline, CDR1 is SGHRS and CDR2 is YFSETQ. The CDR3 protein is CASSLDGKPRSNYGYTF. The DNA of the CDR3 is TGCGCCAGCAGCTTGGACGGTAAACCCCGCTCTAACTATGGCTACACCTTC.

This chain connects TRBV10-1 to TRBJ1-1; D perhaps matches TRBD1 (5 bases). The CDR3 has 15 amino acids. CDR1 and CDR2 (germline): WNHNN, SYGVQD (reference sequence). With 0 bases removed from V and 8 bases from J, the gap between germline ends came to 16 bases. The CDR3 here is CASSESGEEEREAFF. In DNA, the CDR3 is TGCGCCAGCAGTGAGTCAGGGGAAGAGGAGAGGGAAGCTTTCTTT.

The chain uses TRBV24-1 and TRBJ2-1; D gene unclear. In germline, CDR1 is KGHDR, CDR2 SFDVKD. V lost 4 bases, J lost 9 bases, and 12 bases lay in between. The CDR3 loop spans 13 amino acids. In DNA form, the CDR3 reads TGTGCCACCAGTGAGCACGTTCGGAGTGAGCAGTTCTTC. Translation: CATSEHVRSEQFF.

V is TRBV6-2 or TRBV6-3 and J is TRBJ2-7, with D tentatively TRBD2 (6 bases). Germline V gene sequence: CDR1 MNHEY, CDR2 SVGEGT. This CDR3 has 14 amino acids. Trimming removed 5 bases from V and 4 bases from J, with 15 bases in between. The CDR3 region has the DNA TGTGCCAGCAGTGGCGGACTATCGGGATACGAGCAGTACTTC. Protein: CASSGGLSGYEQYF.

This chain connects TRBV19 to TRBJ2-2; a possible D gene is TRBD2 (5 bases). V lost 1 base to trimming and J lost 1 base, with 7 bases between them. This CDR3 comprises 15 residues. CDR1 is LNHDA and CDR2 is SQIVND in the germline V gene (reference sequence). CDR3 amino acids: CASSIGGLNTGELFF. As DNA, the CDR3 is TGTGCCAGTAGTATAGGCGGGCTGAACACCGGGGAGCTGTTTTTT.

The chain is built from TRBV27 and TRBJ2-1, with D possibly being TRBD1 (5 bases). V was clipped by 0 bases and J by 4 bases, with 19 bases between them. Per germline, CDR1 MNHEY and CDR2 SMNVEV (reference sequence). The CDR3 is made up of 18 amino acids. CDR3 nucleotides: TGTGCCAGCAGTTTATCGGGGCTCTCAGACAGACGTTACAATGAGCAGTTCTTC. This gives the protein CASSLSGLSDRRYNEQFF.

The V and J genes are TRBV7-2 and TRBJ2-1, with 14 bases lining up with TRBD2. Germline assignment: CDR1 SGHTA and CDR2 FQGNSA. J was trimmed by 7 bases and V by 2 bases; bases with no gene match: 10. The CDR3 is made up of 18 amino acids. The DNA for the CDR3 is TGTGCCAGCAGCTTATCCCGACTAGCGGGAGGGCCTGGGAATGAGCAGTTCTTC. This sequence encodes CASSLSRLAGGPGNEQFF.

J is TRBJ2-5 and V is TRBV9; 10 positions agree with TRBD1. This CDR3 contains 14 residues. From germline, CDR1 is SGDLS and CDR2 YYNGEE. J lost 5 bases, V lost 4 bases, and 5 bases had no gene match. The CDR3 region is CASSPGQGFETQYF. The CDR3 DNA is TGTGCCAGCAGCCCGGGACAGGGGTTTGAGACCCAGTACTTC.